Listed below are T cell receptor beta chains from one sample, sequenced in a study of blood T cell repertoires in COVID-19. Clones were read by immunoSEQ multiplex PCR, and TCRdb kept only the in-frame ones, dropping some. This sample carries 300,000 to 400,000 clones, 88% of them seen once, and the ten largest clones take 1.2%. Sequencing was performed on PBMCs or T cells enriched from blood (not recorded which). The receptors here all came from a woman aged 18 to 35 who had recovered from COVID-19. Both conserved end residues are part of each CDR3. The D gene is left open where the match is weak. Clone size is stated in some rows and not others, as once, few, many or a class when expanded.

15	TRBD1	TRBV29-1	TRBJ2-7	.	TGCAGCGTTGAAATACCGGACAGGGGATCCTACGAGCAGTACTTC	CSVEIPDRGSYEQYF
14	TRBD2	TRBV6-4	TRBJ2-3	.	TGTGCCAGCAGAGCAGTAGCGGGGCTAGATACGCAGTATTTT	CASRAVAGLDTQYF
14	TRBD2	TRBV27	TRBJ2-5	.	TGTGCCAGCAGTTTACAGGCTAGCGGAGAGACCCAGTACTTC	CASSLQASGETQYF
14	TRBD2	TRBV29-1	TRBJ2-5	.	TGCAGCGTTCTTAGCGGGGGGGCCGGAAAGACCCAGTACTTC	CSVLSGGAGKTQYF
14	TRBD1	TRBV25-1	TRBJ2-2	.	TGTGCCGCGCGGAGGACAGGGGGGACCGGGGAGCTGTTTTTT	CAARRTGGTGELFF
15	.	TRBV3-1/TRBV3-2	TRBJ1-6	once	TGTGCCAGCAGCCAAGAAGGGCAGGGCGGTTCACCCCTCCACTTT	CASSQEGQGGSPLHF
14	.	TRBV14	TRBJ2-7	.	TGTGCCAGCAGCCAAAGCATCTTGTACTACGAGCAGTACTTC	CASSQSILYYEQYF
15	.	TRBV5-1	TRBJ1-2	.	TGCGCCAGCAGCTTGGAAAGGTCAGGGGTTTCTGGCTACACCTTC	CASSLERSGVSGYTF
15	.	TRBV6-1	TRBJ1-1	.	TGTGCCAGCAGTGAATCCCCGGACAGTAAGGTTGAAGCTTTCTTT	CASSESPDSKVEAFF
14	TRBD1	TRBV19	TRBJ1-1	.	TGTGCCAGTAGTATAGAGGGACAGGGAACTGAAGCTTTCTTT	CASSIEGQGTEAFF
14	.	TRBV7-2	TRBJ1-1	.	TGTGCCAGCAGCTTAGGGATGACAGGTCATGAAGCTTTCTTT	CASSLGMTGHEAFF
14	.	TRBV9	TRBJ1-3	.	TGTGCCAGCAGCGCCCAGGGAGGTGGAAACACCATATATTTT	CASSAQGGGNTIYF
12	.	TRBV7-8	TRBJ2-5	.	TGTGCCAGCGGCCCCGGGCAAGAGACCCAGTACTTC	CASGPGQETQYF
15	TRBD1	TRBV14	TRBJ1-2	few	TGTGCCAGCAGCCCGGACAGGGGGTTAATCTATGGCTACACCTTC	CASSPDRGLIYGYTF
15	.	TRBV10-3	TRBJ1-1	.	TGTGCCATCAGTGAGCGCCCCCTCGACAGCACTGAAGCTTTCTTT	CAISERPLDSTEAFF
13	TRBD1	TRBV18	TRBJ2-1	.	TGTGCCAGCTCCCGCTCGACAGGGGGCGAGCAGTTCTTC	CASSRSTGGEQFF
12	.	TRBV3-1/TRBV3-2	TRBJ1-4	.	TGTGCCAGCACCTCACTGGAGAGAAAACTGTTTTTT	CASTSLERKLFF
15	TRBD1	TRBV5-6	TRBJ1-2	.	TGTGCCAGCAGCTTGGAACAGGGGGCTAACTATGGCTACACCTTC	CASSLEQGANYGYTF
14	TRBD1	TRBV5-4	TRBJ1-6	.	TGTGCCAGCAGCACCCCGACAGGGGGTTCACCCCTCCACTTT	CASSTPTGGSPLHF
12	.	TRBV3-1/TRBV3-2	TRBJ1-1	.	TGTGCCAGCAGCCAATTTCGACAGGAAGCTTTCTTT	CASSQFRQEAFF
16	.	TRBV5-4	TRBJ1-1	.	TGTGCCAGCAGCTTGGGGTGGTTGGGGCCGAACACTGAAGCTTTCTTT	CASSLGWLGPNTEAFF
14	.	TRBV9	TRBJ1-2	few	TGTGCCAGCACCTTCAGGGACATCCCTGGGGGCTACACCTTC	CASTFRDIPGGYTF
14	.	TRBV2	TRBJ2-7	once	TGTGCCAGCAGTGGACTAGGCCCTACCTACGAGCAGTACTTC	CASSGLGPTYEQYF
13	.	TRBV7-3	TRBJ2-1	.	TGTGCCAGCAGCTCCCAGGGGAATAATGAGCAGTTCTTC	CASSSQGNNEQFF
12	.	TRBV30	TRBJ1-2	.	TGTGCCTGGAGTGTATCAGGGGTTGGCTACACCTTC	CAWSVSGVGYTF
16	TRBD1	TRBV7-8	TRBJ1-5	once	TGTGCCAGCAGCCCCCATCCCCAGCCCCAACAGGGGCACCAGCATTTT	CASSPHPQPQQGHQHF
15	.	TRBV11-2	TRBJ1-1	.	TGTGCCAGCAGCGTCGGATACGGGGTTTATACTGAAGCTTTCTTT	CASSVGYGVYTEAFF
18	.	TRBV13	TRBJ1-1	.	TGTGCCAGCAGCCGACGTTTTGCGACAGGACGGTTGAACACTGAAGCTTTCTTT	CASSRRFATGRLNTEAFF
17	TRBD2	TRBV3-1/TRBV3-2	TRBJ2-1	.	TGTGCCAGCAGCCCCGGGACTAGCGGGACCCCACGGGACGAGCAGTTCTTC	CASSPGTSGTPRDEQFF
16	TRBD2	TRBV9	TRBJ2-1	once	TGTGCCAGCAGCGTAGGTTGGACGGGGGGGCCAGGTGAGCAGTTCTTC	CASSVGWTGGPGEQFF
15	TRBD1	TRBV9	TRBJ1-5	.	TGTGCCAGCAGCGCCGCGGGACAGGCTAATCAGCCCCAGCATTTT	CASSAAGQANQPQHF
16	.	TRBV6-2/TRBV6-3	TRBJ1-1	.	TGTGCCAGCAGTCATGGGTCGGGGAGGTGGTACACTGAAGCTTTCTTT	CASSHGSGRWYTEAFF
13	.	TRBV10-3	TRBJ2-3	.	TGTGCCATCAGTGTCCGGGGGTCAGATACGCAGTATTTT	CAISVRGSDTQYF
17	.	TRBV7-2	TRBJ1-5	.	TGTGCCAGCAGCTTTGACCAATCGGGGTACGGGGGGCAGCCCCAGCATTTT	CASSFDQSGYGGQPQHF
14	.	TRBV6-2/TRBV6-3	TRBJ2-7	.	TGTGCCAGCAGCTCACAGGGAAGGACCTACGAGCAGTACTTC	CASSSQGRTYEQYF
16	TRBD1	TRBV30	TRBJ1-5	.	TGTGCCTGGAGTGTACCCGGGACAGTGGGCAATCAGCCCCAGCATTTT	CAWSVPGTVGNQPQHF
17	.	TRBV20-1	TRBJ1-5	.	TGCAGTGCTAGTTGGGGGGGCGCGGGTCACTACCCTCAGCCCCAGCATTTT	CSASWGGAGHYPQPQHF
16	.	TRBV30	TRBJ1-5	.	TGTGCCTGGAGTGTAGAGGTTCTGGGGGGGAATCAGCCCCAGCATTTT	CAWSVEVLGGNQPQHF
14	.	TRBV25-1	TRBJ1-1	.	TGTGCCAGCAGTGGGGGGGGAGGGAACACTGAAGCTTTCTTT	CASSGGGGNTEAFF
14	.	TRBV6-5	TRBJ2-2	.	TGTGCCAGCAGTTTGGGGCAGAACACCGGGGAGCTGTTTTTT	CASSLGQNTGELFF
14	.	TRBV5-1	TRBJ2-5	.	TGCGCCAGCAGCTTGGGACGGGGCCAAGAGACCCAGTACTTC	CASSLGRGQETQYF
13	TRBD2	TRBV20-1	TRBJ2-7	.	TGCAGTGCTAGTCTTCGCACGGGGGGCGAGCAGTACTTC	CSASLRTGGEQYF
16	TRBD1	TRBV6-5	TRBJ1-2	.	TGTGCCAGCAGTTACTCGGTGGGACAGGGTAGAGGGGGCTACACCTTC	CASSYSVGQGRGGYTF
13	.	TRBV5-6	TRBJ2-2	.	TGTGCCAGCAGCTTGTGGGGCGCCGGGGAGCTGTTTTTT	CASSLWGAGELFF
15	.	TRBV10-2	TRBJ2-1	.	TGCGCCAGCAGTGAACTAGGGGGTCCCTACAATGAGCAGTTCTTC	CASSELGGPYNEQFF
17	TRBD1	TRBV9	TRBJ2-2	.	TGTGCCAGCAGCGTACGGACGGGACAGCTGAACACCGGGGAGCTGTTTTTT	CASSVRTGQLNTGELFF
15	.	TRBV7-2	TRBJ1-1	.	TGTGCCACCTCTCCATCAAGGGGTGGGGGGACTGAAGCTTTCTTT	CATSPSRGGGTEAFF
12	.	TRBV30	TRBJ1-4	.	TGTGCCTGGATGGGACTTAATGAAAAACTGTTTTTT	CAWMGLNEKLFF
17	TRBD1	TRBV25-1	TRBJ2-6	.	TGTGCCAGCAGTGAAGGACAGGGCCTATCTGGGGCCAACGTCCTGACTTTC	CASSEGQGLSGANVLTF
13	.	TRBV11-2	TRBJ2-7	.	TGTGCCAGCAGTTCCGACAGGTTCTACGAGCAGTACTTC	CASSSDRFYEQYF
14	.	TRBV5-5	TRBJ1-4	.	TGTGCCAGCAGCTTCGGGGGGGAAGGTGAAAAACTGTTTTTT	CASSFGGEGEKLFF
15	.	TRBV6-5	TRBJ1-1	.	TGTGCCAGCAGTCGCCTCGGGGGAGTGGGGACTGAAGCTTTCTTT	CASSRLGGVGTEAFF
13	TRBD1	TRBV27	TRBJ1-2	.	TGTGCCAGCAGCCGCGACAGGGTCTATGGCTACACCTTC	CASSRDRVYGYTF
15	TRBD2	TRBV11-2	TRBJ2-7	.	TGTGCCAGCAGGACGACTAGCGGGGTCACCTACGAGCAGTACTTC	CASRTTSGVTYEQYF
15	.	TRBV11-2	TRBJ1-2	.	TGTGCCAGCAGCTTAGATCTCGTAGGGGCTGATGGCTACACCTTC	CASSLDLVGADGYTF
14	.	TRBV5-6	TRBJ2-2	.	TGTGCCAGCAGCGTCGGAACGGGAAACTTGCGGCTGTTTTTT	CASSVGTGNLRLFF
15	.	TRBV4-1	TRBJ1-6	.	TGCGCCAGCAGCCAAGTCCCCCGGGATAATTCACCCCTCCACTTT	CASSQVPRDNSPLHF
15	TRBD1	TRBV30	TRBJ1-5	.	TGTGCCTGGAGTGTACTGGACAGGGAAAGCCAGCCCCAGCATTTT	CAWSVLDRESQPQHF
16	.	TRBV28	TRBJ2-7	.	TGTGCCAGCAGGTATTCTAAGCAGGCCAATCCCTACGAGCAGTACTTC	CASRYSKQANPYEQYF
14	.	TRBV7-8	TRBJ2-6	.	TGTGCCAGCAGCCATTTCGAGAGCAGGGGAGACCTGACTTTC	CASSHFESRGDLTF